Shown below are 32 T cell receptor beta chains from a single sample sequenced in a study of tumor and adjacent non-tumor tissue in lung cancer. RNA was extracted from bulk tissue without any cell sorting. A modified ARM-PCR protocol with three rounds of nested PCR amplified TCRbeta. TCRdb reprocessed the multiplex PCR reads with MiXCR, giving one entry per CDR3 protein. This table has some 77,000 distinct CDR3 sequences, about two thirds appearing once. Input material: lung tumor tissue. These receptors all come from a woman between 65 and 79 years old with non-small cell lung cancer.

The V and J genes are TRBV4-2 and TRBJ2-5, with 12 bases identical to TRBD2. There are 16 residues in the CDR3. Germline V lookup: CDR1 LGHNA, CDR2 YNFKEQ. The DNA of the CDR3 is TGTGTCATCAGCCAAGCACTAGCGGGAGGCGGGGAGACCCAGTACTTC. It translates to CVISQALAGGGETQYF.

This clonotype was seen a single time. At one end, the junction sequence differs from germline, possibly due to a read error. The chain is built from TRBV5-5 and TRBJ2-7; D ambiguous. Germline assignment: CDR1 SGHKS and CDR2 YYEKEE (reference sequence). The CDR3 extends over 15 amino acids. CDR3 sequence reads: CTSSMGSRVSYEQYF. CDR3 DNA sequence: TGTACCAGCAGCATGGGATCACGGGTCTCCTACGAGCAGTACTTC.

Notes on this clonotype: A junction end diverges from the germline sequence, so it may reflect a read error. This sequence joins TRBV11-2 and TRBJ2-3, with 7 nucleotides matching TRBD2. CDR1 and CDR2 (germline): SGHAT, FQNNGV. The CDR3 runs to 16 residues. CDR3 coding DNA: TGTGCCAGCAGCTCTGGGGCTAGCGGCAACACAGATACGCGGTATTTT. Translated, it gives CASSSGASGNTDTRYF.

In regard to this clonotype: The junction departs from the called germline gene at one end, perhaps through a read error. The chain uses TRBV4-1 and TRBJ2-1; tentatively, D is TRBD1 or TRBD2 (5 bases each). The CDR3 runs to 15 residues. Germline V gives CDR1 MGHRA, CDR2 YSYEKL. CDR3 DNA: TGTGCCAGCAGCCACCTGACGGGGCCGGTCTATGAGCAGTTCTTC. It is translated as CASSHLTGPVYEQFF.

About this clonotype: Compared with germline, one end of the junction differs, possibly owing to a read error. The DNA for the CDR3 is TGTACCTCCGAAGGCCAAGGTCCCGATGGCTACGCCTTC. This codes for CTSEGQGPDGYAF. This chain links TRBV6-1 with TRBJ1-2; D ambiguous. This CDR3 comprises 13 residues. Germline V CDR1 and CDR2: MNHNS, SASEGT.

This clonotype was counted many times. The V gene is TRBV6-2 or TRBV6-3, the J gene TRBJ1-2; 8 bases match TRBD1. The CDR3 is 15 amino acids. Germline V gene data show CDR1 as MNHEY and CDR2 as SVGEGT. With 7 bases clipped from V and 2 bases from J, the junction kept 9 bases outside the gene matches. CDR3 in amino acids: CASNDSGGENYGYTF. CDR3 nucleotides: TGTGCCAGCAACGACTCAGGGGGCGAAAACTATGGCTACACCTTC.

This clonotype was counted only a few times. The V and J genes are TRBV7-2 and TRBJ2-7; D may be TRBD1 (6 bases). Germline V gene sequence: CDR1 SGHTA, CDR2 FQGNSA. Between the trimmed V and J ends, which lost 3 bases and 6 bases, there was a span of 18 bases. The CDR3 loop spans 15 amino acids. CDR3 nucleotides: TGTGCCAGCAGCTTTGTACCTGGGGGCGGCCTCGAGCAGTACTTC. This encodes CASSFVPGGGLEQYF.

This clonotype was seen only a few times. The chain employs TRBV4-2 and TRBJ2-1, with 12 bases fitting TRBD2. Germline lookup yields CDR1 LGHNA and CDR2 YNFKEQ. CDR3 length equals 15 residues. For the CDR3, the DNA is TGTGCTAGCTGCCAGATGACTAGCGGGAGTGATGAGCAGTTCTTC. It is translated as CASCQMTSGSDEQFF.

V gene TRBV10-1 combines with J gene TRBJ2-1, with 7 bases fitting TRBD2. CDR1 and CDR2 from the germline V gene are WNHNN and SYGVQD (reference sequence). The CDR3 totals 17 residues. J gave up 16 bases and V 6 bases, and 27 bases lay outside the gene matches. CDR3 DNA sequence: TGCGCCAGCAGCAGGTTGCCCAGTGGGAGGGACTACAATGAGTATTTCTTC. It codes for CASSRLPSGRDYNEYFF.

This chain connects TRBV5-6 to TRBJ1-1; no firm D call. This CDR3 comprises 14 residues. V was clipped by 7 bases and J by 3 bases, with 16 bases between them. The germline CDR1 and CDR2 sequences are SGHDT and YYEEEE. The DNA of the CDR3 is TGTGCCAGCGACTGGAAAACACGGTACACTGAAGCTTTCTTT. It encodes CASDWKTRYTEAFF. Complete variable domain (other parts from reference TRBV5-6 and TRBJ1-1): DAGVTQSPTHLIKTRGQQVTLRCSPKSGHDTVSWYQQALGQGPQFIFQYYEEEERQRGNFPDRFSGHQFPNYSSELNVNALLLGDSALYLCASDWKTRYTEAFFGQGTRLTVV.

Points on this clonotype: No conserved phenylalanine or tryptophan ends this CDR3, so it is likely a read error. The chain links TRBV6-6 to TRBJ2-7; D possibly uses TRBD1 or TRBD2 (5 bases each). CDR3 size: 12 residues. Trimming removed 11 bases at V and 6 bases at J, with 17 bases between. CDR1 and CDR2 from the germline V gene are MNHNY and SVGAGI (reference sequence). CDR3 in amino acids: CAGTGTSGEQYS. The CDR3 region has the DNA TGTGCCGGTACCGGGACCTCTGGCGAGCAGTACTCC.

Points on this clonotype: Germline is not matched at one junction end, which may reflect a read error. The chain combines TRBV4-2 with TRBJ1-2; no clear D. This CDR3 has 13 residues. Germline V gene lookup returns CDR1 LGHNA and CDR2 YNFKEQ. Here the CDR3 reads CASNQVLGHGYTF. CDR3 nucleotide sequence: TGTGCCAGCAACCAAGTTCTCGGACATGGCTACACCTTC.

This clonotype was counted a few times. This may stem from a read error, because a much larger clone lies one nucleotide away. The gene calls are TRBV5-4 and TRBJ2-7, with D maybe TRBD2 (6 bases). This CDR3 is built from 15 residues. Germline CDR1 is SGHNT and CDR2 is YYREEE (reference sequence). DNA for the CDR3: TGTGCCGGCAGATACGGGACTTCTAGCTCCTACGAGCAGTACTTC. Amino acid sequence: CAGRYGTSSSYEQYF.

Details on this clonotype: One junction end does not reproduce the germline sequence, and a read error may be involved. V usage is TRBV12-3 or TRBV12-4 and J usage is TRBJ2-3; 9 positions agree with TRBD1. CDR3 length equals 14 residues. CDR3 protein: CVTTWTGATDTQYF. The DNA of the CDR3 is TGTGTCACGACCTGGACAGGGGCGACAGATACGCAATATTTT.

About this clonotype itself: Just one base apart from a much larger clone, this may be a read error. The chain carries TRBV10-2 and TRBJ2-7, with 15 bases matching TRBD2. The CDR3 length is 15 residues. Per germline, CDR1 WSHSY and CDR2 SAAADI. CDR3 DNA sequence: TGCGCCAGCAGTGAATCCGGACTAGCGGGAGGGGTGCACTGCTTC. It codes for CASSESGLAGGVHCF.

Note on this clonotype: It is likely a read error, because the conserved phenylalanine at the end of the CDR3 is missing. The chain recombines TRBV7-9 with TRBJ2-1; either TRBD1 or TRBD2 may supply D (6 bases each). Germline V gene lookup returns CDR1 SEHNR and CDR2 FQNEAQ (reference sequence). This CDR3 has 21 residues. V was pared by 5 bases and J by 1 base, with 30 bases between. CDR3 nucleotide sequence: TGTGCCAGCAGCGAACCCTCTTCCCGCGGGACAAGAACACATTCCTACAATGAGCAGTTCCTC. This sequence encodes CASSEPSSRGTRTHSYNEQFL.

For this clonotype: A read error is likely, as this CDR3 ends without the conserved phenylalanine or tryptophan. V usage is TRBV11-1 and J usage is TRBJ2-1, with 7 positions matching TRBD2. This CDR3 comprises 15 residues. Germline values: CDR1 SGHAT, CDR2 FQDESV (reference sequence). This CDR3 is CASSSRLADDNEQFS. The CDR3 nucleotides are TGTGCAAGCAGCTCCAGACTAGCTGACGACAATGAGCAGTTCTCC.

This clonotype occurred many times. V and J are TRBV5-4 and TRBJ2-2, with 8 bases matching TRBD2. The CDR3 loop spans 16 amino acids. Germline V gene data show CDR1 as SGHNT and CDR2 as YYREEE (reference sequence). V was clipped by 6 bases and J by 1 base; unmatched bases: 8. CDR3 coding DNA: TGTGCCAGCAACCTCCGGGCGGGAGGGAACACCGGGGAGCTGTTTTTT. It codes for CASNLRAGGNTGELFF. The complete variable domain, with remaining parts taken from reference TRBV5-4 and TRBJ2-2, reads ETGVTQSPTHLIKTRGQQVTLRCSSQSGHNTVSWYQQALGQGPQFIFQYYREEENGRGNFPPRFSGLQFPNYSSELNVNALELDDSALYLCASNLRAGGNTGELFFGEGSRLTVL.

This clonotype appeared a single time. Germline and junction disagree at one end, which may indicate a read error. The genes are TRBV5-6 and TRBJ2-7, with D uncertain. The CDR3 loop spans 12 amino acids. CDR1 is SGHDT, CDR2 YYEEEE, per germline. The CDR3 bases are TGTGTCAGCACCCTCTCTTCCTACGAGCAGTACTTC. Translation gives CVSTLSSYEQYF.

This clonotype was detected a few times. The chain uses TRBV5-1 and TRBJ2-3, with D perhaps TRBD2 (5 bases). This CDR3 has 16 amino acids. Germline CDR1 SGHRS, CDR2 YFSETQ. V shed 4 bases and J shed 4 bases, with 19 bases lying between them. The CDR3 is CASSRPGDRYADTQYF. DNA for the CDR3: TGCGCCAGCAGCAGGCCCGGGGATCGATACGCAGATACGCAGTATTTT.

Concerning this clonotype: It is likely a read error, because the conserved phenylalanine at the end of the CDR3 is missing. No DNA is shown, since the ends of the CDR3 on it are uncertain; the CDR3 is the one TCRdb lists. The chain joins TRBV20-1 to TRBJ2-3; TRBD1, the table's D call, lacks a check against the DNA. CDR1 and CDR2 (germline): DFQATT, SNEGSKA (reference sequence). The CDR3 adds up to 15 amino acids, both ends counted. The CDR3 region is CSAPLAPERADTLYC.

Comment on this clonotype: With a much larger clone just one base away, this may be a read error. The chain uses TRBV28 and TRBJ1-1, with a possible D match to TRBD1 (5 bases). The ends were cut back, 7 bases at V and 5 bases at J, with 17 bases in the middle. This CDR3 contains 14 residues. CDR1 is MDHEN and CDR2 is SYDVKM in the germline V gene. The CDR3 sequence: CASTSWSGETEAFF. The CDR3 DNA is TGTGCCAGCACCTCCTGGTCGGGGGAAACTGAAGCTTTCTTT.

This clonotype was counted between two and nine times. The CDR3 loop reads CASSFGVGNEQFF. The CDR3 nucleotides are TGTGCCAGCAGCTTCGGGGTGGGGAATGAGCAGTTCTTC. This sequence joins TRBV11-2 and TRBJ2-1, with D maybe TRBD2 (5 bases). Trimming shortened V by 3 bases and J by 7 bases, and 10 bases separated the two germline ends. Germline V gene lookup returns CDR1 SGHAT and CDR2 FQNNGV. This CDR3 region has 13 residues. The full variable domain, rest sourced from reference TRBV11-2 and TRBJ2-1, is EAGVAQSPRYKIIEKRQSVAFWCNPISGHATLYWYQQILGQGPKLLIQFQNNGVVDDSQLPKDRFSAERLKGVDSTLKIQPAKLEDSAVYLCASSFGVGNEQFFGPGTRLTVL.

In regard to this clonotype: With a much larger clone just one base away, this may be a read error. V usage is TRBV12-3 or TRBV12-4 and J usage is TRBJ1-1; D possibly corresponds to TRBD1 (5 bases). V lost 8 bases, J lost 1 base, and 14 bases lay in between. The CDR3 length is 14 residues. CDR3 bases: TGTGCCAGCGGCACCACCGACAGGAACACTGAAGCTTTCTTT. Amino acids: CASGTTDRNTEAFF.

On this clonotype itself: A much larger clone differs by one base, so this may be a read error. The chain uses TRBV10-3 and TRBJ1-2; 10 bases align to TRBD1. V gave up 7 bases and J gave up 3 bases; unmatched junction bases: 2. Germline V gene sequence: CDR1 ENHRY, CDR2 SYGVKD. This CDR3 has 13 residues. CDR3 sequence: CAIIGTGDYGYTF. The DNA for the CDR3 is TGTGCCATCATCGGGACAGGGGACTATGGCTACACCTTC.

This sequence joins TRBV29-1 and TRBJ2-3; 7 bases align to TRBD2. Germline CDR1 and CDR2: SQVTM and ANQGSEA. The CDR3 is made up of 15 amino acids. The V segment lost 7 bases and the J segment 4 bases; nucleotides outside the gene matches: 14. CDR3 sequence reads: CSAAGLVGVPDTQYF. CDR3 nucleotide sequence: TGCAGCGCTGCTGGACTAGTGGGAGTGCCAGATACGCAGTATTTT.

This clonotype is classed as medium-sized. V gene TRBV6-2 or TRBV6-3 combines with J gene TRBJ1-1, with D hard to call. Between the trimmed V and J ends, which lost 6 bases and 11 bases, there was a span of 19 bases. The germline V gene encodes CDR1 MNHEY and CDR2 SVGEGT. The CDR3 runs to 13 residues. The DNA of the CDR3 is TGTGCCAGCAGAACAAACAGTCCCCTGGATGCTTTCTTT. Amino acid sequence: CASRTNSPLDAFF.

Comment on this clonotype: A read error may produce the germline difference seen at one junction end. V is TRBV6-5 and J is TRBJ2-3; unclear D gene. This CDR3 is built from 15 residues. Per the germline V gene, CDR1 is MNHEY and CDR2 is SVGAGI. CDR3 loop: CISCCSLMNTDTQYF. The CDR3 coding sequence is TGCATCAGCTGTTGCTCGCTTATGAACACAGATACGCAGTATTTT.

This clonotype is categorized as medium-sized. The DNA for the CDR3 is TGTGCCAGCAGCTTAGATCCGGACATGAATGAGCAGTTCTTC. Protein sequence: CASSLDPDMNEQFF. The V gene is TRBV11-3, the J gene TRBJ2-1, with D maybe TRBD1 (5 bases). Germline-derived CDR1 and CDR2 are SGHNT and YENEEA. V shed 0 bases and J shed 7 bases, with 10 bases lying between them. The CDR3 runs to 14 residues.

This chain connects TRBV5-1 to TRBJ1-1; tentative D call: TRBD1 (6 bases). CDR3 length: 16 amino acids. Germline V gene data show CDR1 as SGHRS and CDR2 as YFSETQ. The V end was cut by 4 bases, the J end by 0 bases, with 16 bases between. As DNA, the CDR3 is TGCGCCAGCAGCCAGGGCGGGGGCTCCATGAACACTGAAGCTTTCTTT. This sequence encodes CASSQGGGSMNTEAFF.

Concerning this clonotype itself: Possible read error: a much larger clone is one base away. The chain recombines TRBV4-1 with TRBJ2-2; D is unresolved. This CDR3 region has 15 residues. V was trimmed by 4 bases and J by 4 bases, leaving 13 bases between them. Germline CDR1 and CDR2: MGHRA and YSYEKL. This CDR3 is CASSRSLGATGELFF. The CDR3 DNA reads as TGCGCCAGCAGCCGGTCCCTGGGTGCCACCGGGGAGCTGTTTTTT.

A word on this clonotype: A much larger clone is a single base away; this may be a read error. This rearrangement joins TRBV12-3 or TRBV12-4 to TRBJ2-1; D possibly corresponds to TRBD1 (6 bases). CDR3 length: 13 amino acids. CDR3 DNA sequence: TGTGCCAACAGTTCAGAAACAGGGTCGAGGCAGTCCTTC. Residues: CANSSETGSRQSF.